These T cell receptor beta chains were read from a single sample in a study of cytomegalovirus exposure and HLA in healthy donors. Sequenced by immunoSEQ multiplex PCR; TCRdb stores in-frame clones only, minus some. Counted here are around 150,000 clones, approximately 72% occurring once; the ten biggest clones make up roughly 6.6%. The sequenced sample was PBMCs. The receptors were sampled from a man aged 40-55 years in good health and CMV-seropositive. The CDR3 runs from the conserved cysteine through the conserved F or W. Fields, in order: V gene, D gene, J gene, clone size, CDR3 protein, CDR3 DNA. The D gene is left open where the match is weak. A row's size may be missing; if present it is once, few, many or a size class.

v_call: TRBV14
d_call: NA
j_call: TRBJ2-6
clone_size: few
cdr3_aa: CASSQAWPGANVLTF
cdr3_nt: TGTGCCAGCAGCCAAGCTTGGCCTGGGGCCAACGTCCTGACTTTC

v_call: TRBV6-1
d_call: NA
j_call: TRBJ2-2
clone_size: NA
cdr3_aa: CASTQLGDTGELFF
cdr3_nt: TGTGCCAGCACCCAGCTAGGGGACACCGGGGAGCTGTTTTTT

v_call: TRBV11-2
d_call: NA
j_call: TRBJ1-2
clone_size: few
cdr3_aa: CASSARHRSANYGYTF
cdr3_nt: TGTGCCAGCAGCGCCCGACACAGGTCTGCTAACTATGGCTACACCTTC

v_call: TRBV19
d_call: NA
j_call: TRBJ2-7
clone_size: NA
cdr3_aa: CASSIAEGLYEQYF
cdr3_nt: TGTGCCAGTAGTATAGCGGAGGGTCTCTACGAGCAGTACTTC

v_call: TRBV6-6
d_call: TRBD1
j_call: TRBJ1-1
clone_size: NA
cdr3_aa: CASSYRTGGGSEAFF
cdr3_nt: TGTGCCAGCAGTTACAGGACAGGGGGAGGTTCTGAAGCTTTCTTT

v_call: TRBV9
d_call: TRBD1
j_call: TRBJ2-1
clone_size: NA
cdr3_aa: CASSVASGQGENEQFF
cdr3_nt: TGTGCCAGCAGCGTGGCGTCCGGACAGGGAGAGAATGAGCAGTTCTTC

v_call: TRBV21-1
d_call: NA
j_call: TRBJ2-5
clone_size: few
cdr3_aa: CASAKRGDTKSQYF
cdr3_nt: TGTGCCAGCGCGAAGCGGGGGGACACCAAGTCCCAGTACTTC

v_call: TRBV7-9
d_call: NA
j_call: TRBJ1-1
clone_size: NA
cdr3_aa: CASNIPGHSNTEAFF
cdr3_nt: TGTGCCAGCAACATACCGGGACACTCGAACACTGAAGCTTTCTTT

v_call: TRBV5-4
d_call: NA
j_call: TRBJ1-2
clone_size: NA
cdr3_aa: CASSPPVRGATNYGYTF
cdr3_nt: TGTGCCAGCAGCCCCCCGGTACGGGGAGCGACTAACTATGGCTACACCTTC

v_call: TRBV18
d_call: TRBD1
j_call: TRBJ1-5
clone_size: few
cdr3_aa: CASSQGQATNQPQHF
cdr3_nt: TGTGCCAGCTCCCAAGGACAGGCTACTAATCAGCCCCAGCATTTT

v_call: TRBV7-2
d_call: NA
j_call: TRBJ1-5
clone_size: NA
cdr3_aa: CASSLSGGQPQHF
cdr3_nt: TGTGCCAGCAGCCTGAGCGGTGGTCAGCCCCAGCATTTT

v_call: TRBV5-6
d_call: NA
j_call: TRBJ1-1
clone_size: NA
cdr3_aa: CASSLSRGGVAFF
cdr3_nt: TGTGCCAGCAGCTTATCGAGGGGAGGCGTAGCTTTCTTT

v_call: TRBV19
d_call: NA
j_call: TRBJ1-2
clone_size: NA
cdr3_aa: CASSREGGYGYTF
cdr3_nt: TGTGCCAGTAGCAGGGAGGGTGGTTATGGCTACACCTTC

v_call: TRBV7-8
d_call: TRBD1
j_call: TRBJ1-6
clone_size: NA
cdr3_aa: CASSRDRSNSPLHF
cdr3_nt: TGTGCCAGCAGCCGGGACAGATCTAATTCACCCCTCCACTTT

v_call: TRBV6-1
d_call: NA
j_call: TRBJ2-1
clone_size: NA
cdr3_aa: CASSEMWAHEQFF
cdr3_nt: TGTGCCAGCAGTGAAATGTGGGCCCATGAGCAGTTCTTC

v_call: TRBV5-1
d_call: NA
j_call: TRBJ1-4
clone_size: NA
cdr3_aa: CASSRSGTVNEKLFF
cdr3_nt: TGCGCCAGCAGCCGCTCAGGGACTGTTAATGAAAAACTGTTTTTT

v_call: TRBV29-1
d_call: NA
j_call: TRBJ2-3
clone_size: NA
cdr3_aa: CSLSGRAGTDTQYF
cdr3_nt: TGCAGCCTATCGGGCAGGGCAGGCACAGATACGCAGTATTTT

v_call: TRBV19
d_call: TRBD1
j_call: TRBJ1-6
clone_size: few
cdr3_aa: CASTPGDRGNSPLHF
cdr3_nt: TGTGCCAGTACTCCCGGGGACAGGGGAAATTCACCCCTCCACTTT

v_call: TRBV5-4
d_call: TRBD2
j_call: TRBJ2-1
clone_size: NA
cdr3_aa: CASSTEVGGVGNEQFF
cdr3_nt: TGTGCCAGCAGCACAGAAGTGGGGGGGGTCGGCAATGAGCAGTTCTTC

v_call: TRBV7-9
d_call: TRBD1
j_call: TRBJ1-2
clone_size: few
cdr3_aa: CASSLPGQGAGGYTF
cdr3_nt: TGTGCCAGCAGCCTGCCCGGACAGGGGGCGGGAGGCTACACCTTC